This TCR beta chain is drawn from a study of blood T cell repertoires in COVID-19. Germline V CDR1 and CDR2: MNHEY, SVGAGI. The CDR3 totals 15 residues. The trim removed 4 bases at V and 8 bases at J, leaving 6 bases unmatched. Only in-frame clones appear in the TCRdb table, and some are missing; sequencing was by immunoSEQ multiplex PCR. The data show 100,000 to 150,000 clones, about nine tenths seen once. Seattle researchers signed up patients amid active infection and tracked them longitudinally. The chain uses TRBV6-5 and TRBJ1-5; TRBD1 matches 12 bases. The source is a woman between 65 and 79 years old with COVID-19, enrolled during active disease. Sequenced: peripheral blood. CDR3: CASSSGTGGWKPQHF. Here the CDR3 DNA reads TGTGCCAGCAGTTCCGGGACAGGGGGCTGGAAGCCCCAGCATTTT.